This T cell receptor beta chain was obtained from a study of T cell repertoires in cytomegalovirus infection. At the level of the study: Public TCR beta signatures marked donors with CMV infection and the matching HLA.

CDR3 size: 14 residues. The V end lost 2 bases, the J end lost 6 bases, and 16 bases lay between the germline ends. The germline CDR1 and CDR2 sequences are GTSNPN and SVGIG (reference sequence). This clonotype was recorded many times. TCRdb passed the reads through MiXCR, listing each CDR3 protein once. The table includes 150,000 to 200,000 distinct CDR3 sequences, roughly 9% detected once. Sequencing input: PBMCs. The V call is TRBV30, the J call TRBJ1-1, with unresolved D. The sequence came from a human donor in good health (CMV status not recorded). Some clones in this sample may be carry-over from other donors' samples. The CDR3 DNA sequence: TGTGCCTGGAGTACCGGGTCCCAGGACGCTGAAGCTTTCTTT. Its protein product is CAWSTGSQDAEAFF.